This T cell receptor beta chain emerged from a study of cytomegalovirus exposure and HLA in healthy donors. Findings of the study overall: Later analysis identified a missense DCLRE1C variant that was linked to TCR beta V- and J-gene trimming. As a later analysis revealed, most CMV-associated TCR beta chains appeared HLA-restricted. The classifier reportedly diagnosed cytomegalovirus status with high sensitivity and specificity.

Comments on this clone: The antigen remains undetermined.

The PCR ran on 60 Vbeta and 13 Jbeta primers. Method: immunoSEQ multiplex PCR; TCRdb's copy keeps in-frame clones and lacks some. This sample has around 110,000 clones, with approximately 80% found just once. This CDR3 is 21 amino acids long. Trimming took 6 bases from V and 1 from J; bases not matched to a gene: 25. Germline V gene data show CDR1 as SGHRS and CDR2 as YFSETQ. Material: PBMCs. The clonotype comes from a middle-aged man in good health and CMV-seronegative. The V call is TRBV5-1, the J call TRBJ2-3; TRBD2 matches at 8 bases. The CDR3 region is CASMQGPRGASGLMGTDTQYF. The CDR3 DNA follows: TGCGCCAGCATGCAGGGGCCTCGAGGGGCTAGCGGGCTCATGGGCACAGATACGCAGTATTTT.